These 30 T cell receptor beta chains originate from one sample sequenced in a study of T cells in Graves' hyperthyroidism and ophthalmopathy. RNA transcripts yielded amplified TCR beta CDR3 regions. During a first-round RT-PCR of the TCR CDR3, the HTBI primer set was used. Using its own MiXCR run on the multiplex PCR reads, TCRdb lists one record per CDR3 protein. The sample carries about 640,000 distinct CDR3 sequences, roughly 46% recorded once. The specimen was peripheral blood or thyroid tissue (not recorded which). The source is an adult man with Graves' disease, either hyperthyroidism or ophthalmopathy (not recorded which).

The gene calls are TRBV19 and TRBJ2-2, with TRBD2 identical over 8 bases. The CDR3 consists of 20 residues. Germline loops: CDR1 LNHDA, CDR2 SQIVND (reference sequence). Trimming removed 4 bases from V and 0 bases from J; junction bases left unmatched: 16. CDR3 loop: CASSSTLGISGTANTGELFF. The CDR3 DNA follows: TGTGCCAGTAGTAGTACACTTGGGATTAGCGGGACCGCGAACACCGGGGAGCTGTTTTTT.

The rearrangement joins TRBV24-1 to TRBJ2-5; TRBD1 matches at 11 bases. Per germline, CDR1 KGHDR and CDR2 SFDVKD. This CDR3 has 18 residues. Unmatched junction bases numbered 13, after V lost 6 bases and J lost 2 bases. The CDR3 DNA is TGTGCCACCAGTACCGACCGACCGGGGACAGGGGGACAAGAGACCCAGTACTTC. Protein sequence: CATSTDRPGTGGQETQYF.

The gene calls are TRBV2 and TRBJ2-5; D possibly corresponds to TRBD1 (6 bases). This CDR3 spans 12 amino acids. The germline V and J ends were trimmed by 7 bases and 7 bases, with 13 bases remaining between them. CDR1 is SNHLY and CDR2 is FYNNEI in the germline V gene. The CDR3: CASKRGRGTQYF. The CDR3 nucleotides are TGTGCCAGCAAAAGGGGCAGGGGGACCCAGTACTTC.

This clonotype appeared a few times. The chain employs TRBV20-1 and TRBJ1-1, with TRBD1 matching 8 bases. Germline assignment: CDR1 DFQATT and CDR2 SNEGSKA (reference sequence). This CDR3 spans 15 amino acids. The ends lost 3 bases at V and 4 bases at J; junction bases unmatched: 10. CDR3 amino acids: CSARGWTGTSTEAFF. The CDR3 DNA follows: TGCAGTGCTAGGGGGTGGACAGGGACGAGCACTGAAGCTTTCTTT.

The rearrangement uses TRBV19 and TRBJ1-1; tentatively, D is TRBD1 (5 bases). V was clipped by 6 bases and J by 5 bases, with 19 bases between them. Germline lookup yields CDR1 LNHDA and CDR2 SQIVND (reference sequence). The CDR3 length is 15 residues. As DNA, the CDR3 is TGTGCCAGTAGCCCCCCTTCCGGGGCGGGGACTGAAGCTTTCTTT. The encoded protein is CASSPPSGAGTEAFF.

This clonotype was seen at least ten times. The genes are TRBV24-1 and TRBJ1-5, with 8 bases fitting TRBD1. Germline values: CDR1 KGHDR, CDR2 SFDVKD. The CDR3 sequence is 17 residues long. V lost 4 bases to trimming and J lost 2 bases; unmatched junction nucleotides: 9. CDR3 amino acids: CATSDKNQGAGNQPQHF. CDR3 DNA sequence: TGTGCCACCAGTGACAAGAATCAGGGGGCCGGCAATCAGCCCCAGCATTTT.

In regard to this clonotype: At one boundary the junction diverges from the germline segment, which might be a read error. The rearrangement links TRBV20-1 to TRBJ2-7; 8 positions agree with TRBD2. CDR1 and CDR2 from the germline V gene are DFQATT and SNEGSKA (reference sequence). This CDR3 region has 14 residues. CDR3 nucleotide sequence: TGCAATGCTAGAGAGGGCGGGGGGCCAAAAGAGCAGTACTTC. Its translation is CNAREGGGPKEQYF.

The chain combines TRBV9 with TRBJ1-2; D is unclear. V lost 0 bases, J lost 1 base, and 4 bases lay in between. Germline CDR1 SGDLS, CDR2 YYNGEE. The CDR3 length is 13 residues. The CDR3 loop reads CASSVADNYGYTF. The CDR3, as DNA: TGTGCCAGCAGCGTAGCTGATAACTATGGCTACACCTTC. The full variable domain, its missing parts supplied by reference TRBV9 and TRBJ1-2, is DSGVTQTPKHLITATGQRVTLRCSPRSGDLSVYWYQQSLDQGLQFLIQYYNGEERAKGNILERFSAQQFPDLHSELNLSSLELGDSALYFCASSVADNYGYTFGSGTRLTVV.

This clonotype was seen repeatedly, ten times or more. The chain carries TRBV2 and TRBJ1-6; D remains ambiguous. CDR3 length: 13 residues. The V gene lost 2 bases and the J gene lost 8 bases, with 7 bases spanning the gap. Germline loops: CDR1 SNHLY, CDR2 FYNNEI. This chain's CDR3 is CASSEFEDSPLHF. The CDR3, as DNA: TGTGCCAGCAGTGAATTCGAAGATTCACCCCTCCACTTT.

The chain is built from TRBV2 and TRBJ1-1, with D perhaps matching TRBD1 (6 bases). CDR3 length: 13 residues. CDR1 SNHLY and CDR2 FYNNEI come from the germline V gene. The CDR3 DNA reads as TGTGCTAGGCGGGACACGGACGTCACTGAAGCTTTCTTT. Its protein is CARRDTDVTEAFF. The full variable domain, with the rest looked up from reference TRBV2 and TRBJ1-1, is EPEVTQTPSHQVTQMGQEVILRCVPISNHLYFYWYRQILGQKVEFLVSFYNNEISEKSEIFDDQFSVERPDGSNFTLKIRSTKLEDSAMYFCARRDTDVTEAFFGQGTRLTVV.

The chain links TRBV10-1 to TRBJ1-6, with D perhaps matching TRBD1 (6 bases). The CDR3 consists of 11 residues. Trimming took off 11 bases at V and 9 bases at J, with 11 bases between the two ends. Germline lookup yields CDR1 WNHNN and CDR2 SYGVQD (reference sequence). The CDR3 DNA reads as TGCGCCGTTACAGGGACTTCACCCCTCCACTTT. This codes for CAVTGTSPLHF.

J is TRBJ1-1 and V is TRBV6-5; D call uncertain. Germline V lookup: CDR1 MNHEY, CDR2 SVGAGI. The length of the CDR3 is 15 residues. V was shortened by 4 bases and J by 1 base, with 13 bases between the two germline ends. As DNA, the CDR3 is TGTGCCAGCAGTTCCTGGGTTGGACGGAACACTGAAGCTTTCTTT. This translates into CASSSWVGRNTEAFF.

V gene TRBV15 combines with J gene TRBJ2-7; TRBD1 matches 9 bases. This CDR3 spans 17 amino acids. Germline CDR1 LNHNV, CDR2 YYDKDF (reference sequence). V dropped 5 bases and J dropped 0; count of bases not matched to a gene: 11. This CDR3 is CATSGTGTGRSSYEQYF. DNA of the CDR3: TGTGCCACCAGCGGAACCGGGACAGGGCGGAGCTCCTACGAGCAGTACTTC.

This clonotype was seen only a few times. The rearrangement joins TRBV7-2 to TRBJ1-1; D call uncertain. Trimming took 4 bases from V and 2 from J, leaving 11 bases between them. Germline V gene sequence: CDR1 SGHTA, CDR2 FQGNSA. CDR3 length: 14 residues. This CDR3 is CASSWLDDNTEAFF. The DNA for the CDR3 is TGTGCCAGCAGCTGGCTGGATGATAACACTGAAGCTTTCTTT.

This clonotype was observed a few times. The gene calls are TRBV12-3 or TRBV12-4 and TRBJ1-5; tentatively, D is TRBD1 (6 bases). The V gene lost 1 base and the J gene lost 6 bases, with 10 bases spanning the gap. The CDR3 contains 14 residues. The chain's CDR3 is CASSLVRGGQPQHF. The DNA of the CDR3 is TGTGCCAGCAGTTTAGTCAGGGGCGGTCAGCCCCAGCATTTT.

The gene calls are TRBV7-9 and TRBJ1-2, with D possibly being TRBD1 (5 bases). Trimming took off 5 bases at V and 1 base at J, with 14 bases between the two ends. The germline V gene encodes CDR1 SEHNR and CDR2 FQNEAQ (reference sequence). This CDR3 has 15 residues. The CDR3 loop is CASSQDGGINYGYTF. For the CDR3, the DNA is TGTGCCAGCAGCCAAGACGGGGGGATTAACTATGGCTACACCTTC. Filled out from reference TRBV7-9 and TRBJ1-2, the complete variable domain reads DTGVSQNPRHKITKRGQNVTFRCDPISEHNRLYWYRQTLGQGPEFLTYFQNEAQLEKSRLLSDRFSAERPKGSFSTLEIQRTEQGDSAMYLCASSQDGGINYGYTFGSGTRLTVV.

This sequence joins TRBV7-2 and TRBJ1-6, with D possibly TRBD1 on 6 matching bases. CDR1 is SGHTA, CDR2 FQGNSA, per germline. V lost 4 bases to trimming and J lost 6 bases, with 10 bases between them. There are 14 residues in the CDR3. This chain's CDR3 is CASSWGHPNSPLHF. In DNA, the CDR3 is TGTGCCAGCAGCTGGGGACACCCTAATTCACCCCTCCACTTT. The whole variable domain, filled in from reference TRBV7-2 and TRBJ1-6, reads GAGVSQSPSNKVTEKGKDVELRCDPISGHTALYWYRQSLGQGLEFLIYFQGNSAPDKSGLPSDRFSAERTGGSVSTLTIQRTQQEDSAVYLCASSWGHPNSPLHFGNGTRLTVT.

This clonotype was seen at least ten times. The chain links TRBV9 to TRBJ1-5; 9 bases line up with TRBD1. V dropped 4 bases and J dropped 4; count of bases not matched to a gene: 6. The CDR3 is 15 residues long. The V gene's germline CDR1 is SGDLS and CDR2 YYNGEE. CDR3 bases: TGTGCCAGCAGCATTTCGGGGACAGGGAATCAGCCCCAGCATTTT. This codes for CASSISGTGNQPQHF.

The V gene is TRBV19, the J gene TRBJ2-5; possibly TRBD1 for D (6 bases). The germline CDR1 and CDR2 sequences are LNHDA and SQIVND (reference sequence). V lost 5 bases to trimming and J lost 9 bases, with 16 bases between them. This CDR3 spans 13 amino acids. The CDR3 bases are TGTGCCAGTAGTGGACAGTTCAATCAGCCCCAGTACTTC. Amino acid sequence: CASSGQFNQPQYF.

This clonotype was detected only a few times. This chain connects TRBV12-3 or TRBV12-4 to TRBJ1-2; no clear D. This CDR3 has 15 residues. Trimming took 0 bases from V and 3 from J, leaving 11 bases between them. The CDR3 coding sequence is TGTGCCAGCAGTTTAGCACCAGGAACACACTATGGCTACACCTTC. It specifies CASSLAPGTHYGYTF.

This clonotype was seen ten or more times. The chain carries TRBV24-1 and TRBJ1-2; unclear D gene. This CDR3 comprises 14 residues. Deletions cut 4 bases from V and 2 bases from J, with 10 bases between. CDR1 is KGHDR, CDR2 SFDVKD, per germline. CDR3 nucleotides: TGTGCCACCAGTGACCCCCCGGACAACTATGGCTACACCTTC. It translates to CATSDPPDNYGYTF.

The chain couples TRBV7-9 to TRBJ2-7, with D perhaps being TRBD1 or TRBD2 (5 bases each). CDR1 and CDR2 (germline): SEHNR, FQNEAQ (reference sequence). CDR3 size: 14 residues. With 5 bases removed from V and 7 bases from J, the gap between germline ends came to 18 bases. CDR3 sequence: CASSVEGRAEEQYF. The DNA of the CDR3 is TGTGCCAGCAGCGTTGAGGGCAGGGCGGAGGAGCAGTACTTC. Full variable domain (remainder filled in from reference TRBV7-9 and TRBJ2-7): DTGVSQNPRHKITKRGQNVTFRCDPISEHNRLYWYRQTLGQGPEFLTYFQNEAQLEKSRLLSDRFSAERPKGSFSTLEIQRTEQGDSAMYLCASSVEGRAEEQYFGPGTRLTVT.

This clonotype occurred many times. The chain combines TRBV10-2 with TRBJ1-1, with D unresolved. This CDR3 has 14 residues. Trimming pared 2 bases from V and 0 bases from J, leaving 7 bases between. Germline V CDR1 and CDR2: WSHSY, SAAADI. The CDR3 DNA sequence: TGCGCCAGCAGTGAGGATCCGATGAACACTGAAGCTTTCTTT. This gives the protein CASSEDPMNTEAFF.

V and J are TRBV5-1 and TRBJ2-7; D possibly corresponds to TRBD2 (7 bases). V was cut by 4 bases and J by 0 bases, with 17 bases left in between. The CDR3 extends over 16 amino acids. Germline V gene data show CDR1 as SGHRS and CDR2 as YFSETQ. The CDR3 DNA follows: TGCGCCAGCAGCCTACGTGACGGGGGGCTCTCCTACGAGCAGTACTTC. This codes for CASSLRDGGLSYEQYF.

This rearrangement joins TRBV12-3 or TRBV12-4 to TRBJ1-1; possibly TRBD1 for D (5 bases). The CDR3 loop spans 14 amino acids. The V gene lost 6 bases and the J gene lost 4 bases, with 15 bases spanning the gap. The CDR3 bases are TGTGCCAGCAGCTCCAGGGCGTCGACCACTGAAGCTTTCTTT. Its translation is CASSSRASTTEAFF.

V is TRBV7-2 and J is TRBJ2-3; 9 nucleotides line up with TRBD1. Looked up from germline, CDR1 is SGHTA and CDR2 is FQGNSA. The length of the CDR3 is 15 residues. J was trimmed by 4 bases and V by 2 bases; bases with no gene match: 4. The CDR3 loop is CASSLNRGPADTQYF. The CDR3 DNA follows: TGTGCCAGCAGCTTAAACAGGGGGCCCGCAGATACGCAGTATTTT.

Regarding this clonotype: With a much larger clone just one base away, this may be a read error. The chain combines TRBV12-3 or TRBV12-4 with TRBJ1-5; D is undetermined. The CDR3 runs 12 residues. The CDR3 DNA follows: TGTGCTAGTGCCCAAACAGCTCAGCCCCGGCATTTT. The encoded protein is CASAQTAQPRHF.

J is TRBJ2-2 and V is TRBV20-1; 8 positions agree with TRBD1. The germline V gene encodes CDR1 DFQATT and CDR2 SNEGSKA (reference sequence). V lost 0 bases to trimming and J lost 6 bases; unmatched junction nucleotides: 9. The CDR3 has 16 residues. CDR3 in DNA: TGCAGTGCTAGAGATCGGTCATGGACAGGGTCCGGGGAGCTGTTTTTT. This translates into CSARDRSWTGSGELFF.

The CDR3 region is CASSLAGGREAFF. The CDR3 nucleotides are TGTGCCAGCAGCTTAGCGGGGGGCCGTGAAGCTTTCTTT. This chain links TRBV7-9 with TRBJ1-1; D perhaps matches TRBD1 (6 bases). Germline CDR1 is SEHNR and CDR2 is FQNEAQ (reference sequence). V was cut by 0 bases and J by 7 bases, with 9 bases left in between. The length of the CDR3 is 13 residues.

This clonotype was counted a few times. The V gene is TRBV6-5, the J gene TRBJ2-7; D is ambiguous. V was trimmed by 4 bases and J by 6 bases, leaving 10 bases between them. Per the germline V gene, CDR1 is MNHEY and CDR2 is SVGAGI. The CDR3 sequence is 12 residues long. The CDR3 protein is CASSSSSREQYF. CDR3 coding DNA: TGTGCCAGCAGTTCCTCTTCACGCGAGCAGTACTTC.